Here is one TCR beta chain with its context. CDR1 and CDR2 from the germline V gene are SNHLY and FYNNEI. The CDR3 has 12 residues. Unmatched junction bases numbered 5, after V lost 4 bases and J lost 9 bases. This sample was taken from a study of PD-1 blockade in classical Hodgkin lymphoma. Time point: cycle 4 day 1 (C4D1), after more than five weeks of nivolumab. Every one of the patients relapsed after autologous stem cell transplantation (brentuximab vedotin exposure was variable). The protocol was immunoSEQ multiplex PCR, while the TCRdb copy is restricted to in-frame clones and leaves out a portion. The table records around 93,000 clones, around four fifths of them present only once.

The material was peripheral blood mononuclear cells (PBMCs), obtained before the fourth cycle of nivolumab. The origin of this receptor is a human donor with classical Hodgkin lymphoma. This chain links TRBV2 with TRBJ2-5; 7 nucleotides line up with TRBD2. The CDR3 DNA reads as TGTGCCAGCAGTGTTGGACGGGGGGCCCAGTACTTC. Translated: CASSVGRGAQYF.